A selection of T cell receptor beta chains follows, all from one sample in a study of blood T cell repertoires in COVID-19. The method was immunoSEQ multiplex PCR; TCRdb's version includes in-frame clones alone and lacks a portion of them. The sample has nearly 80,000 clones, approximately 84% seen once; the top ten hold 4.5% to 7%. The sample consisted of peripheral blood. All receptors derive from a man in his 60s with active or convalescent COVID-19. The CDR3 runs from the conserved cysteine through the conserved F or W. Each record gives: D gene, J gene, clone size, V gene, CDR3 DNA, CDR3 protein. D genes are given only for firm matches. Not all rows give a size; the values are once, few, many and, for expanded clones, a class.

- TRBJ2-1 few TRBV5-1 TGCGCCAGCAGCTTATGGACTCTCCGCGGGCAGTTCTTC CASSLWTLRGQFF
- TRBJ1-6 - TRBV13 TGTGCCAGCAGCGAGACAGGCCCAAGCTCCTATAATTCACCCCTCCACTTT CASSETGPSSYNSPLHF
- TRBJ1-3 - TRBV2 TGTGCCAGCAGTGAAGGAGATTCTAACACCATATATTTT CASSEGDSNTIYF
TRBD1 TRBJ1-6 once TRBV19 TGTGCCAGTAGTAGCGGACAGGGTAAGGCACCCCTCCACTTT CASSSGQGKAPLHF
- TRBJ1-2 - TRBV7-3 TGTGCCAGCAGCAGACAGGTGGTTGGCTACACCTTC CASSRQVVGYTF
- TRBJ1-2 once TRBV29-1 TGCAGCGTTGAAGGACAGCCGATCTATGGCTACACCTTC CSVEGQPIYGYTF
- TRBJ2-3 - TRBV2 TGTGCCAGCTCAGGGGTCGGAACAGATACGCAGTATTTT CASSGVGTDTQYF
- TRBJ1-5 - TRBV25-1 TGTGCCAGCAGCCCCGGGGAGGGGTTAGGCAATCAGCCCCAGCATTTT CASSPGEGLGNQPQHF
TRBD2 TRBJ2-1 - TRBV30 TGTGCCTGGGAGCGGGGGGGTTACAATGAGCAGTTCTTC CAWERGGYNEQFF
- TRBJ1-3 - TRBV21-1 TGTGCCAGCAGAAGGGACAGCGATCCCGGAAACACCATATATTTT CASRRDSDPGNTIYF
TRBD1 TRBJ1-1 - TRBV4-2 TGTGCCAGCAGCCAAATGGGACAGGGGGCGACTGAAGCTTTCTTT CASSQMGQGATEAFF
- TRBJ1-1 - TRBV7-9 TGTGCCAGCAGCTTAGTGGGTGGCGGGAACACTGAAGCTTTCTTT CASSLVGGGNTEAFF
- TRBJ1-5 once TRBV19 TGTGCCAGTTCAGGACTAACCAATCAGCCCCAGCATTTT CASSGLTNQPQHF
- TRBJ1-5 - TRBV19 TGTGCCAGTAGTATTAGGGGTGAAGTATGGCCCCAGCATTTT CASSIRGEVWPQHF